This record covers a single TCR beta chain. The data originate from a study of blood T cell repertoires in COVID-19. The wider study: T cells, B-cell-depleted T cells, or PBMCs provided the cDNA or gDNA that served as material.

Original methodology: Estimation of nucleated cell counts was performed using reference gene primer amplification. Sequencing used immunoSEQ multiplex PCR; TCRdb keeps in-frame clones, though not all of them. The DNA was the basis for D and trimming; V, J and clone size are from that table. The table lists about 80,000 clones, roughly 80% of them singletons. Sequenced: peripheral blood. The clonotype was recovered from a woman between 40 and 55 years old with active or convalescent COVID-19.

The CDR3 protein is CASSESGGNTEAFF. The CDR3, as DNA: TGTGCCAGCAGTGAATCGGGGGGCAACACTGAAGCTTTCTTT. The chain is built from TRBV6-1 and TRBJ1-1; TRBD1 might be the D (6 bases). Trimming removed 2 bases at V and 2 bases at J, with 9 bases between. The CDR3 contains 14 residues. Per the germline V gene, CDR1 is MNHNS and CDR2 is SASEGT.